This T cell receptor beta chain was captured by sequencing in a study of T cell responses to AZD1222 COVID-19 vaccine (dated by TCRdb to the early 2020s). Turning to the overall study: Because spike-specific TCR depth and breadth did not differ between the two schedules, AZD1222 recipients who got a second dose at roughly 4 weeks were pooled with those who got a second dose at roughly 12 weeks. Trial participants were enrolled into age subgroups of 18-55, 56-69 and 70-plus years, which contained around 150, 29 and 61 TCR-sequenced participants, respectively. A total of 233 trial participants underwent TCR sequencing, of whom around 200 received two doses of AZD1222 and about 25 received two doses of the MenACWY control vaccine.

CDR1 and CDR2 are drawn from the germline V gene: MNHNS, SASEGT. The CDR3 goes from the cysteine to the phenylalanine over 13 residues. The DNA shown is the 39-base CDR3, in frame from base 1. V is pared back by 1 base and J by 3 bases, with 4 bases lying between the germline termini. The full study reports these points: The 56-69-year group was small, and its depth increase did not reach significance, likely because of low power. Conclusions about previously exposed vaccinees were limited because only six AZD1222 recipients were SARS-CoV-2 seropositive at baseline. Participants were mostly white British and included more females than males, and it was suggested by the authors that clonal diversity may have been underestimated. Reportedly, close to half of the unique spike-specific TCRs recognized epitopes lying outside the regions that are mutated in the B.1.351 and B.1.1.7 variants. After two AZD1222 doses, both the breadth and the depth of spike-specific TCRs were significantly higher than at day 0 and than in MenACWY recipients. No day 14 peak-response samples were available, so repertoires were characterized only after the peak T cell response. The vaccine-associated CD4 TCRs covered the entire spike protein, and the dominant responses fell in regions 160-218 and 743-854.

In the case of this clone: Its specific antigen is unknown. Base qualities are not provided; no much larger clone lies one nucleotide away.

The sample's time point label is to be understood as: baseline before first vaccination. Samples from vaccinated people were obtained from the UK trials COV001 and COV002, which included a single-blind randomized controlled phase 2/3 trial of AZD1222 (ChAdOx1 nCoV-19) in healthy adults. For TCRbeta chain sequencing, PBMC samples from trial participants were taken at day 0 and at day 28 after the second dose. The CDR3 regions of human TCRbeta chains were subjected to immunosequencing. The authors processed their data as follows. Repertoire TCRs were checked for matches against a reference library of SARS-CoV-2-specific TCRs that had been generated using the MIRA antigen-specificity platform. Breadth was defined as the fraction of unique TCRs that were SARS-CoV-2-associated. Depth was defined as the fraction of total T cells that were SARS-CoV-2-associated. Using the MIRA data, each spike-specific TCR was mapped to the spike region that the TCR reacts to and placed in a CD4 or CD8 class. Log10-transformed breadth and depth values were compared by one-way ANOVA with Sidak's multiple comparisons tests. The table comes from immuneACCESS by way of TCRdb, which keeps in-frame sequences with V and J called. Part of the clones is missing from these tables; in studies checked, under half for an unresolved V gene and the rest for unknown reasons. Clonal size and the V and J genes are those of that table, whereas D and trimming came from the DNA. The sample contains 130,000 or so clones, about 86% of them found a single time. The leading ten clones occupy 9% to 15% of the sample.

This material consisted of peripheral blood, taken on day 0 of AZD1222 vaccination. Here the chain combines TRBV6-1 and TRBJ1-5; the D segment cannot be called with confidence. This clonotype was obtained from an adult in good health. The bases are TGTGCCAGCAGTGAAGAAGTCAATCAGCCCCAGCATTTT. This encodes CASSEEVNQPQHF.